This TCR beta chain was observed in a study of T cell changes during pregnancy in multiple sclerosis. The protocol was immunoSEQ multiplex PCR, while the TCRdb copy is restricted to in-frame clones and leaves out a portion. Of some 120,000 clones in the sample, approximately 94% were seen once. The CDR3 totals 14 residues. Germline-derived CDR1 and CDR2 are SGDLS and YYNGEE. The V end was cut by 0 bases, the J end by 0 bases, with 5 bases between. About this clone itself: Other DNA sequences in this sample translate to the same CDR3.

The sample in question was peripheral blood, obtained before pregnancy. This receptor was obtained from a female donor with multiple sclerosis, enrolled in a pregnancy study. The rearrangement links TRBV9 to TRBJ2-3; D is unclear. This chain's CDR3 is CASSVGGSTDTQYF. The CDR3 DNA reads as TGTGCCAGCAGCGTAGGAGGTAGCACAGATACGCAGTATTTT. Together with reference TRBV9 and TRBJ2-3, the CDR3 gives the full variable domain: DSGVTQTPKHLITATGQRVTLRCSPRSGDLSVYWYQQSLDQGLQFLIQYYNGEERAKGNILERFSAQQFPDLHSELNLSSLELGDSALYFCASSVGGSTDTQYFGPGTRLTVL.